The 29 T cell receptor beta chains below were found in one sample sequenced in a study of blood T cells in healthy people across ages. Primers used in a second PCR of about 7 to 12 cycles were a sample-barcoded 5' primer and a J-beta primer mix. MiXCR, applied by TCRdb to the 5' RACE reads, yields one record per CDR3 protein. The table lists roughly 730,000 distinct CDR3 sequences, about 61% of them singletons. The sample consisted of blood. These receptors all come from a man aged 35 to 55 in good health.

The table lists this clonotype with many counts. The CDR3 coding sequence is TGCAGTGCTAGTCTGGGGGACCCTAGCTCCTACGAGCAGTACTTC. Amino acid sequence: CSASLGDPSSYEQYF. The rearrangement uses TRBV20-1 and TRBJ2-7; D possibly uses TRBD1 or TRBD2 (5 bases each). Trimming took 3 bases from V and 0 from J, leaving 15 bases between them. The CDR3 spans 15 residues. CDR1 is DFQATT and CDR2 is SNEGSKA in the germline V gene (reference sequence).

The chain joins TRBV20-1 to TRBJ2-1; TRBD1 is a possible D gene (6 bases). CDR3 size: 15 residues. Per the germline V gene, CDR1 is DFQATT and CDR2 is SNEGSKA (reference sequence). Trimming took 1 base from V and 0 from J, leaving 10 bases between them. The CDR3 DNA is TGCAGTGCTAGAGGAGGGACAAGCTCCTACAATGAGCAGTTCTTC. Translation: CSARGGTSSYNEQFF.

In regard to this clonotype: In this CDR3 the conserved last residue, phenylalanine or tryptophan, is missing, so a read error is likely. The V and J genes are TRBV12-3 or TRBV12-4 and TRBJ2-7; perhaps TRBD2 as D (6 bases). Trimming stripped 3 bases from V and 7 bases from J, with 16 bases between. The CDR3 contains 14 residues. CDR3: CASSLVQAAGEQYC. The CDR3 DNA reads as TGTGCCAGCAGTTTGGTCCAAGCGGCGGGGGAGCAGTACTGC.

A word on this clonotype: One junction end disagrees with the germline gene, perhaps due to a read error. In DNA, the CDR3 is TGTGCCAGCAGCCCAGACAGCGGGTGGGCGGGCGAGCAGAACTTC. It specifies CASSPDSGWAGEQNF. This chain links TRBV2 with TRBJ2-5; TRBD2 might be the D (6 bases). CDR1 is SNHLY and CDR2 is FYNNEI in the germline V gene. The CDR3 contains 15 residues.

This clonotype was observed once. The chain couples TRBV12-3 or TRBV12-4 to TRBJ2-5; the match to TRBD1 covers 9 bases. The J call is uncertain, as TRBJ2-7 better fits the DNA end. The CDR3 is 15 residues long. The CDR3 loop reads CASSPRQGGSHEQYF. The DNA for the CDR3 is TGTGCCAGCAGTCCAAGACAGGGGGGATCCCACGAGCAGTACTTC.

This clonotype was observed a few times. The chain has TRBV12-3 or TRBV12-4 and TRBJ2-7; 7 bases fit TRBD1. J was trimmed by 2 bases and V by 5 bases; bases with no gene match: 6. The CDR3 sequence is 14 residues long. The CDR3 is CASSRGQLTYEQYF. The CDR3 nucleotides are TGTGCCAGCAGTCGGGGACAGTTAACCTACGAGCAGTACTTC.

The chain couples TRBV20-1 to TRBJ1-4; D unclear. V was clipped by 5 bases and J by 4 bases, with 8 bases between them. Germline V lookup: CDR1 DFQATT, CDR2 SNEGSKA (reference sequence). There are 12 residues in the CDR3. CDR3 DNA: TGCAGTGCTTCCCCGGTTAATGAAAAACTGTTTTTT. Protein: CSASPVNEKLFF.

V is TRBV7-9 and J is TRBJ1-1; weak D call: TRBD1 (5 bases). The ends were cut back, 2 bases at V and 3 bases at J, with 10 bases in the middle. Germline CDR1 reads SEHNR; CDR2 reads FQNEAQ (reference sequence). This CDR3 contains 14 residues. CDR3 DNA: TGTGCCAGCAGCTTAAAGGGAGGGGACACTGAAGCTTTCTTT. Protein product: CASSLKGGDTEAFF. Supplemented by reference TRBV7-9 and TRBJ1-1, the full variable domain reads DTGVSQNPRHKITKRGQNVTFRCDPISEHNRLYWYRQTLGQGPEFLTYFQNEAQLEKSRLLSDRFSAERPKGSFSTLEIQRTEQGDSAMYLCASSLKGGDTEAFFGQGTRLTVV.

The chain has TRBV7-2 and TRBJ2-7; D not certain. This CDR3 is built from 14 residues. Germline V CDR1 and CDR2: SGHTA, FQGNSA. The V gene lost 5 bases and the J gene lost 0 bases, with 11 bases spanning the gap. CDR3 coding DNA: TGTGCCAGCAGCCCCTTGCGTTTCTCCTACGAGCAGTACTTC. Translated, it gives CASSPLRFSYEQYF. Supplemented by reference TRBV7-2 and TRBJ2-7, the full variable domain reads GAGVSQSPSNKVTEKGKDVELRCDPISGHTALYWYRQSLGQGLEFLIYFQGNSAPDKSGLPSDRFSAERTGGSVSTLTIQRTQQEDSAVYLCASSPLRFSYEQYFGPGTRLTVT.

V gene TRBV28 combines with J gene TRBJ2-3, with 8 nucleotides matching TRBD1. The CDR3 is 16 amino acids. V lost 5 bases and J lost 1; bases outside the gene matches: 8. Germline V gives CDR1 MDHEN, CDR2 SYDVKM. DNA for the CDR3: TGTGCCAGCAGTGCCCGTGGACAGGGACGCACAGATACGCAGTATTTT. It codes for CASSARGQGRTDTQYF.

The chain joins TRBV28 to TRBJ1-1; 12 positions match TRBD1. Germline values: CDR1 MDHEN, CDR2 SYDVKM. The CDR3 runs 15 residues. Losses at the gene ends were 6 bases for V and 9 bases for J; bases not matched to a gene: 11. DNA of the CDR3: TGTGCCAGCAGCGCTCCGGGACAGGGGGCAAGAAAAGCTTTCTTT. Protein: CASSAPGQGARKAFF.

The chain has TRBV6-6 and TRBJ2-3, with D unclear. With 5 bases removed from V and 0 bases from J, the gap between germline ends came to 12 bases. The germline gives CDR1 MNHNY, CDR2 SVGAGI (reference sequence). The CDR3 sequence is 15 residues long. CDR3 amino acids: CASSTLLPSTDTQYF. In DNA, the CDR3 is TGTGCCAGCAGTACTCTTTTACCTAGCACAGATACGCAGTATTTT.

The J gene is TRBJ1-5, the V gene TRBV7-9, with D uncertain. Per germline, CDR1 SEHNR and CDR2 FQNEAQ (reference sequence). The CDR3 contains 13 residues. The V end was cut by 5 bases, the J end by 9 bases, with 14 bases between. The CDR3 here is CASSLAGSGPQHF. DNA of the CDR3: TGTGCCAGCAGCCTCGCCGGTTCAGGGCCCCAGCATTTT.

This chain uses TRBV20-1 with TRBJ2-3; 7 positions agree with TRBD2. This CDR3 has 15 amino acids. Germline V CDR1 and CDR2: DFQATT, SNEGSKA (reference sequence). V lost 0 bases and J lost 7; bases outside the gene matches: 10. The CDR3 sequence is CSARDPTRLAHTQYF. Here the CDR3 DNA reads TGCAGTGCTAGAGATCCCACGAGACTAGCCCATACGCAGTATTTT.

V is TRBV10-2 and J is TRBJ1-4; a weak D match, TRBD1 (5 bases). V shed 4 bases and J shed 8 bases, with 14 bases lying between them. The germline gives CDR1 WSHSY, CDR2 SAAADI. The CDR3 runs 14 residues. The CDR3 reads CASSAGPRDEKLFF. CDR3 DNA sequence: TGCGCCAGCAGTGCCGGGCCTCGGGACGAAAAACTGTTTTTT.

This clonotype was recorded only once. CDR3 nucleotides: TGTGCCAGCAGCCCGGGGGTCCGAGGGGGCGCGTCGTCTAATGAAAAACTGTTTTTT. This encodes CASSPGVRGGASSNEKLFF. The V gene is TRBV7-8, the J gene TRBJ1-4, with 7 bases identical to TRBD1. The CDR3 totals 19 residues. The germline CDR1 and CDR2 sequences are SGHVS and FQNEAQ. Unmatched junction bases numbered 18, after V lost 5 bases and J lost 3 bases.

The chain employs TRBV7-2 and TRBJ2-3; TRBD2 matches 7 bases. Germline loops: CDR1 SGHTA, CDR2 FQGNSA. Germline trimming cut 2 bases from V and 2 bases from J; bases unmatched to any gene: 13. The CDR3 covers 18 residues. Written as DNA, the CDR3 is TGTGCCAGCAGCTTAAGAATGGGCGGGGGACTAATCACAGATACGCAGTATTTT. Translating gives CASSLRMGGGLITDTQYF.

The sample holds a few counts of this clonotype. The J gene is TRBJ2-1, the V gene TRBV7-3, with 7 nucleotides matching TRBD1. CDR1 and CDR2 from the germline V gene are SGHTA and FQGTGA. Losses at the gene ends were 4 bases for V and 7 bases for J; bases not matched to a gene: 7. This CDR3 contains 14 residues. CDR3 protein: CASSYPGQQNEQFF. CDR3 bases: TGTGCCAGCAGCTATCCGGGACAGCAGAATGAGCAGTTCTTC.

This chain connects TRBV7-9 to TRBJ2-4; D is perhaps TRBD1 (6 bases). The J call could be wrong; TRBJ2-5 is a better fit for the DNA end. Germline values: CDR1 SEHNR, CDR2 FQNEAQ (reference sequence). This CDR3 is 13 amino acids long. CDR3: CASSFEQGETQYF. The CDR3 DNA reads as TGTGCCAGCAGCTTTGAACAGGGAGAGACCCAGTACTTC.

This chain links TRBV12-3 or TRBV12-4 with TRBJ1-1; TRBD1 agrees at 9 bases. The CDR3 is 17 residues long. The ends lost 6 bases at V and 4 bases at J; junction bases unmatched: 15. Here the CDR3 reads CASSHSNRGQRGTEAFF. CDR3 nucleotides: TGTGCCAGCAGCCACTCCAACAGGGGGCAACGGGGCACTGAAGCTTTCTTT.

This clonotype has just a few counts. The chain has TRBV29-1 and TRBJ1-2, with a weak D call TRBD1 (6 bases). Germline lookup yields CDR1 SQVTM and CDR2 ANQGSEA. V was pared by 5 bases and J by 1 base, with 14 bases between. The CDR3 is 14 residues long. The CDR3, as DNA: TGCAGCGTTCCGAGACGGGACAATAACTATGGCTACACCTTC. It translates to CSVPRRDNNYGYTF. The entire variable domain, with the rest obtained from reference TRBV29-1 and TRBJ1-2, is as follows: SAVISQKPSRDICQRGTSLTIQCQVDSQVTMMFWYRQQPGQSLTLIATANQGSEATYESGFVIDKFPISRPNLTFSTLTVSNMSPEDSSIYLCSVPRRDNNYGYTFGSGTRLTVV.

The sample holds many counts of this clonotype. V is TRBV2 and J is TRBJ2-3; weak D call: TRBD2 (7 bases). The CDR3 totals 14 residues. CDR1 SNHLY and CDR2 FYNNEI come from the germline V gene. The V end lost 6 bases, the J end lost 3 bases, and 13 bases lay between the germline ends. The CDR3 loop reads CASSRGGGTDTQYF. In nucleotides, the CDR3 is TGTGCCAGCAGCAGAGGGGGAGGGACAGATACGCAGTATTTT.

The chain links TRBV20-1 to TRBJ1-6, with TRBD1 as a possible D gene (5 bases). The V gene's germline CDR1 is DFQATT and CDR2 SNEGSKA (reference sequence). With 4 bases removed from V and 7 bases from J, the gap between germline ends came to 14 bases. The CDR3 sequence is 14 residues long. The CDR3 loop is CSAILGGENSPLHF. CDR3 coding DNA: TGCAGTGCTATCCTAGGAGGGGAGAATTCACCCCTCCACTTT.

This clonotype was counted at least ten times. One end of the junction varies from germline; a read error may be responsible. The CDR3 coding sequence is TGTGCCAGCAGCTTAGGGCTGGGGGCCTACGAGCAGTACTTC. Translating it yields CASSLGLGAYEQYF. The chain is built from TRBV12-3 or TRBV12-4 and TRBJ2-7, with D perhaps being TRBD1 or TRBD2 (5 bases each). This CDR3 comprises 14 residues.

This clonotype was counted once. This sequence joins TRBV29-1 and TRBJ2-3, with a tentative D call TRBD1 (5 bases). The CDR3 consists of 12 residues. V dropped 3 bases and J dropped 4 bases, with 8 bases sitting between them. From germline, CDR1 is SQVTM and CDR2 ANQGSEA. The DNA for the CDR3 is TGCAGCGTTGATCCAGGGTCAGATACGCAGTATTTT. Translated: CSVDPGSDTQYF.

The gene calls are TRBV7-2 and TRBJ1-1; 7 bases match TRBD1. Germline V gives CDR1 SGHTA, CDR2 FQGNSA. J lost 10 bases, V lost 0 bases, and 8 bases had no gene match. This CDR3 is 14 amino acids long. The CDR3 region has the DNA TGTGCCAGCAGCTTAGCCGGGGGAGCAGGGGGAGCTTTCTTT. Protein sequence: CASSLAGGAGGAFF.

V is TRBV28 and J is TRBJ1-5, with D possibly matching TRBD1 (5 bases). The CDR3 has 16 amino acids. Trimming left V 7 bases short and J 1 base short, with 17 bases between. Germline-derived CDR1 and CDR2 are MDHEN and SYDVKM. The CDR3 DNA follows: TGTGCCAGCACCACCCCGGCAGGGCGAAGCAATCAGCCCCAGCATTTT. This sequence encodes CASTTPAGRSNQPQHF.

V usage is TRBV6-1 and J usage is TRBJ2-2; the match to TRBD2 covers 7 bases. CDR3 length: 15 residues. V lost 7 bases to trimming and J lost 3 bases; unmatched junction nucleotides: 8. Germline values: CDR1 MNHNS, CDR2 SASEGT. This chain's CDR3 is CASKPGGGDTGELFF. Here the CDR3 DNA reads TGTGCCAGCAAACCGGGGGGAGGGGACACCGGGGAGCTGTTTTTT.

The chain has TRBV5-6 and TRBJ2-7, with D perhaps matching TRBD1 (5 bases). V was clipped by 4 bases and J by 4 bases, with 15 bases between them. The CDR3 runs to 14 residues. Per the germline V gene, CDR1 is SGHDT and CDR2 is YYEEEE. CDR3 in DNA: TGTGCCAGCAGCCTTGACAGAGATTCTTACGAGCAGTACTTC. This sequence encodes CASSLDRDSYEQYF.